The TCR beta chain described here comes from a study of blood T cell repertoires in COVID-19. As for the study in general: Samples taken during acute and convalescent COVID-19 were collected in the United States, Italy and Spain. T cells, B-cell-depleted T cells, or PBMCs supplied cDNA or gDNA.

Germline trimming cut 4 bases from V and 16 bases from J; bases unmatched to any gene: 7. Germline CDR1 is LGHDT and CDR2 is YNNKEL (reference sequence). CDR3 length: 12 amino acids. Under the authors' procedure: The authors estimated nucleated cell counts from reference gene primer amplification. Assay used: immunoSEQ multiplex PCR; TCRdb lists only in-frame clones, some missing. D and trimming come from the DNA, and the V and J calls and clone size come from that table. The sample has approximately 88,000 clones, 80% seen once. This sequence joins TRBV3-1 (or the pseudogene TRBV3-2) and TRBJ1-6; 7 bases match TRBD1. This TCR was recovered from a woman of 80 years or more with acute or convalescent COVID-19. The sample taken for sequencing was peripheral blood. Written as DNA, the CDR3 is TGTGCCAGCAGCCTCCTAGACAGGGAACTCCACTTT. It specifies CASSLLDRELHF.